This T cell receptor (beta chain) originates from a study of cytomegalovirus exposure and HLA in healthy donors. Study details: The 110 million or so unique TCR beta sequences, from approximately 170 million T cells, were found by an earlier analysis. Study outcomes and limitations: The study listed roughly 160 cytomegalovirus-associated TCR beta chains. One later analysis reportedly identified an Asian-associated ancestry cluster that showed fewer N-insertions than the approximately 710-donor mean. Common viral pathogens were later found to be apparently linked to several of the most significant clusters.

Trimming removed 3 bases from V and 4 bases from J, with 13 bases in between. This CDR3 is built from 15 residues. The germline V gene encodes CDR1 KGHSH and CDR2 LQKENI. The PCR was carried out with 60 Vbeta primers and 13 Jbeta primers. Measured with immunoSEQ multiplex PCR; TCRdb has only the in-frame clones, and not every one. The sample lists 150,000 to 200,000 clones, over 60% occurring once. Turning to this clone: As yet, its antigen is unknown.

The clonotype was recovered from a middle-aged woman in good health and CMV-seronegative. The chain has TRBV18 and TRBJ1-3; D possibly corresponds to TRBD1 (5 bases). Sequenced input: PBMCs. CDR3 nucleotide sequence: TGTGCCAGCTCACCGACAGTCCTGGGGGGAAACACCATATATTTT. Translated, it gives CASSPTVLGGNTIYF. Full variable domain (outside the CDR3, taken from reference TRBV18 and TRBJ1-3): NAGVMQNPRHLVRRRGQEARLRCSPMKGHSHVYWYRQLPEEGLKFMVYLQKENIIDESGMPKERFSAEFPKEGPSILRIQQVVRGDSAAYFCASSPTVLGGNTIYFGEGSWLTVV.